This T cell receptor beta chain was captured by sequencing in a study of memory CD4+ T cells and cytomegalovirus serostatus. About the study: Donors were healthy Belgian adults, under 10 CMV seropositive and under 30 seronegative.

Trimming took off 1 base at V and 5 bases at J, with 14 bases between the two ends. Germline loops: CDR1 SGHTA, CDR2 FQGNSA. The CDR3 extends over 15 amino acids. As for this clone: Its antigen remains unknown.

The sort gate was single viable CD3+CD4+CD8-CD45RO+ cells for memory CD4+ T cells. Positive selection with CD4 microbeads enriched total CD4+ T cells. The table came from immunoSEQ multiplex PCR; TCRdb's copy has only in-frame clones and leaves some out. The sample consists of about 50,000 clones, 82% of them appearing once. Study-wide points: Suggested: most of the CMV-linked TCR signature lies in CD4+ memory cells. Repertoires predicted CMV serostatus with median bootstrapped AUC of about 0.95.

The genes are TRBV7-2 and TRBJ2-5, with D perhaps given as TRBD1 or TRBD2 (6 bases each). Material: memory CD4+ T cells from blood. The TCR sequence derives from an adult in good health and CMV-seronegative. The CDR3 DNA reads TGTGCCAGCAGCTTAGATGGGGGGCGCCGGGAGACCCAGTACTTC. As protein: CASSLDGGRRETQYF.